The 20 T cell receptor beta chains presented below share a single source sample, sequenced in a study of blood T cell repertoires in COVID-19. Some clones are missing from TCRdb's copy, which holds only in-frame ones; the method was immunoSEQ multiplex PCR. Of some 87,000 clones listed, roughly 80% were seen once; the top ten hold 20% to 30%. Sample: peripheral blood. All receptors come from a man older than 75 with active or convalescent COVID-19.

The V and J genes are TRBV7-3 and TRBJ2-1, with 7 bases aligning to TRBD1. Germline CDR1 reads SGHTA; CDR2 reads FQGTGA. This CDR3 has 13 amino acids. The V and J ends lost 5 bases and 7 bases, in that order; junction bases with no gene match: 5. The CDR3, as DNA: TGTGCCAGCAGCCCGACCAGGGGGAATGAGCAGTTCTTC. Protein sequence: CASSPTRGNEQFF.

The V gene is TRBV7-8, the J gene TRBJ1-1; D uncertain. This CDR3 has 13 amino acids. Trimming left V 2 bases short and J 4 bases short, with 8 bases between. In germline, CDR1 is SGHVS, CDR2 FQNEAQ. The CDR3 sequence is CASSLSRSTEAFF. CDR3 in DNA: TGTGCCAGCAGCTTATCCCGGAGCACTGAAGCTTTCTTT.

The rearrangement links TRBV18 to TRBJ2-1; 13 bases agree with TRBD2. V gave up 3 bases and J gave up 7 bases; unmatched junction bases: 9. CDR1 is KGHSH and CDR2 is LQKENI in the germline V gene. There are 17 residues in the CDR3. This chain's CDR3 is CASSPAQTSGGRNEQFF. As DNA, the CDR3 is TGTGCCAGCTCACCGGCCCAGACTAGCGGGGGGCGAAATGAGCAGTTCTTC.

The rearrangement links TRBV10-3 to TRBJ2-3; 11 positions match TRBD2. Trimming removed 5 bases from V and 1 base from J; junction bases left unmatched: 5. Germline CDR1 is ENHRY and CDR2 is SYGVKD. CDR3 length: 16 amino acids. In DNA form, the CDR3 reads TGTGCCATCAGTCGGATTAGCGGGGGGGGCACAGATACGCAGTATTTT. Protein product: CAISRISGGGTDTQYF.

The rearrangement joins TRBV6-2 or TRBV6-3 to TRBJ1-5; tentatively, D is TRBD1 (6 bases). The germline CDR1 and CDR2 sequences are MNHEY and SVGEGT. Between the trimmed V and J ends, which lost 6 bases and 6 bases, there was a span of 18 bases. The CDR3 is 15 amino acids. This CDR3 reads CASRPPGGESQPQHF. The CDR3 DNA reads TGTGCCAGCAGGCCTCCGGGGGGCGAATCTCAGCCCCAGCATTTT.

This clone was picked up one time. The rearrangement uses TRBV27 and TRBJ1-2; no definite D call. The CDR3 totals 15 residues. V gave up 3 bases and J gave up 0 bases, with 11 bases separating them. Germline CDR1 MNHEY, CDR2 SMNVEV (reference sequence). The CDR3 DNA sequence: TGTGCCAGCAGTTTGGGAGCCCTACCTAACTATGGCTACACCTTC. It codes for CASSLGALPNYGYTF.

This chain links TRBV23-1 with TRBJ1-3; TRBD1 matches 7 bases. TRBV23-1 is given ORF status, its function remaining uncertain. The CDR3 has 16 amino acids. J gave up 0 bases and V 7 bases, and 9 bases lay outside the gene matches. CDR3 coding DNA: TGCGCCAGCACTCAGGGGGGGGCCAACTCTGGAAACACCATATATTTT. Its translation is CASTQGGANSGNTIYF.

This chain joins TRBV11-1 and TRBJ2-4; D might be TRBD2 (5 bases). Germline-derived CDR1 and CDR2 are SGHAT and FQDESV (reference sequence). CDR3 length: 14 residues. Trimming removed 5 bases from V and 9 bases from J, with 17 bases in between. The DNA for the CDR3 is TGTGCCAGCAGCAGTACGGACTCCTTTTCCATTCAGTACTTC. As protein: CASSSTDSFSIQYF.

The chain carries TRBV5-4 and TRBJ2-2, with D perhaps matching TRBD2 (5 bases). The germline V and J ends were trimmed by 4 bases and 4 bases, with 20 bases remaining between them. The CDR3 spans 17 residues. Per the germline V gene, CDR1 is SGHNT and CDR2 is YYREEE (reference sequence). The CDR3 DNA follows: TGTGCCAGCAGCATCGCGGCGGGCCTTCGAGGCACCGGGGAGCTGTTTTTT. This encodes CASSIAAGLRGTGELFF. Full variable domain (outside the CDR3, taken from reference TRBV5-4 and TRBJ2-2): ETGVTQSPTHLIKTRGQQVTLRCSSQSGHNTVSWYQQALGQGPQFIFQYYREEENGRGNFPPRFSGLQFPNYSSELNVNALELDDSALYLCASSIAAGLRGTGELFFGEGSRLTVL.

The chain has TRBV23-1 and TRBJ1-2; D gene uncertain. TRBV23-1 is filed as an ORF, its function uncertain. There are 17 residues in the CDR3. With 7 bases removed from V and 7 bases from J, the gap between germline ends came to 28 bases. In nucleotides, the CDR3 is TGCGCCAGCACCCATCCCAGCGGGCAAGTTGGGGTGCGTGGCTACACCTTC. This gives the protein CASTHPSGQVGVRGYTF.

To note about this clone: One end of the junction fails to match germline, which may point to a read error. CDR3 sequence reads: CASTQAGGSSNEQFF. DNA of the CDR3: TGTGCCAGCACTCAGGCGGGGGGGTCCTCCAATGAGCAGTTCTTC. The chain carries TRBV9 and TRBJ2-1; the match to TRBD2 covers 9 bases. The germline CDR1 and CDR2 sequences are SGDLS and YYNGEE. This CDR3 is built from 15 residues.

The chain couples TRBV3-1 (or the pseudogene TRBV3-2) to TRBJ2-3; TRBD2 matches at 13 bases. This CDR3 region has 15 residues. The junction had 2 bases not matched to a gene; V was cut back by 2 bases and J by 6 bases. Germline V gene lookup returns CDR1 LGHDT and CDR2 YNNKEL (reference sequence). The CDR3 sequence: CASSQPGLAGDTQYF. The CDR3 coding sequence is TGTGCCAGCAGCCAACCGGGACTAGCGGGGGATACGCAGTATTTT.

V is TRBV30 and J is TRBJ2-7, with TRBD1 matching 8 bases. V lost 7 bases and J lost 7; bases outside the gene matches: 6. The CDR3 totals 11 residues. Germline V gene sequence: CDR1 GTSNPN, CDR2 SVGIG (reference sequence). The CDR3 spells CASSTGGEQYF. In DNA form, the CDR3 reads TGTGCCTCCTCCACAGGGGGAGAGCAGTACTTC.

V usage is TRBV7-2 and J usage is TRBJ1-3; 7 bases match TRBD1. With V trimmed by 5 bases and J by 6 bases, 10 bases remained unmatched. This CDR3 region has 15 residues. The germline gives CDR1 SGHTA, CDR2 FQGNSA. The CDR3 coding sequence is TGTGCCAGCAGCCGTACAGGGGATCAGGCAAACACCATATATTTT. This codes for CASSRTGDQANTIYF.

The chain couples TRBV4-2 to TRBJ2-1, with TRBD1 as a possible D gene (6 bases). The CDR3 totals 15 residues. Germline V gene sequence: CDR1 LGHNA, CDR2 YNFKEQ. Trimming took off 2 bases at V and 5 bases at J, with 13 bases between the two ends. CDR3: CASSQRQGINNEQFF. In DNA, the CDR3 is TGTGCCAGCAGCCAAAGGCAGGGGATCAACAATGAGCAGTTCTTC.

In its sample, this clone was seen once. V and J are TRBV5-1 and TRBJ1-1, with 12 bases aligning to TRBD1. V was pared by 4 bases and J by 6 bases, with 4 bases of the junction left unmatched. This CDR3 comprises 14 residues. The germline gives CDR1 SGHRS, CDR2 YFSETQ. The CDR3, as DNA: TGCGCCAGCAGCCAAGGGACAGGGGGCTCTGAAGCTTTCTTT. This encodes CASSQGTGGSEAFF.

This clone was detected many times. The chain recombines TRBV2 with TRBJ1-6; the D gene is possibly TRBD1 (5 bases). The CDR3 runs to 15 residues. Trimming took 1 base from V and 4 from J, leaving 8 bases between them. The germline V gene encodes CDR1 SNHLY and CDR2 FYNNEI. CDR3 DNA: TGTGCCAGCAGTGAAGGGCCAGGGTATAATTCACCCCTCCACTTT. Translated, it gives CASSEGPGYNSPLHF.

The chain links TRBV4-3 to TRBJ2-1; the D gene is possibly TRBD2 (5 bases). The CDR3 consists of 17 residues. Trimming took 1 base from V and 5 from J, leaving 18 bases between them. Germline V gene data show CDR1 as LGHNA and CDR2 as YSLEER. CDR3 region: CASSQGIRWGVDNEQFF. The CDR3 nucleotides read TGCGCCAGCAGCCAAGGGATTAGATGGGGAGTAGACAATGAGCAGTTCTTC.

The chain joins TRBV7-2 to TRBJ1-5, with 7 bases lining up with TRBD1. The CDR3 loop spans 14 amino acids. Germline-derived CDR1 and CDR2 are SGHTA and FQGNSA. The trim removed 5 bases at V and 9 bases at J, leaving 10 bases unmatched. CDR3 in DNA: TGTGCCAGCAGCCACCGGGACAGCGAGTCGCCCCAGCATTTT. This codes for CASSHRDSESPQHF.

This chain connects TRBV28 to TRBJ1-2, with D unresolved. In germline, CDR1 is MDHEN, CDR2 SYDVKM. Trimming shortened V by 2 bases and J by 0 bases, and 10 bases separated the two germline ends. The CDR3 runs 15 residues. The CDR3 here is CASSLVGSTNYGYTF. The CDR3 region has the DNA TGTGCCAGCAGTTTAGTCGGGAGCACTAACTATGGCTACACCTTC.